A single sample is the source of the 25 T cell receptor beta chains below, sequenced in a study of T cell responses to AZD1222 COVID-19 vaccine. Sequenced by immunoSEQ multiplex PCR; TCRdb stores in-frame clones only, minus some. Here the sample spans 160,000 or so clones, about 92% being singletons. Source: peripheral blood, taken on day 0 of AZD1222 vaccination. The receptors were sampled from an adult in good health.

The chain employs TRBV7-9 and TRBJ1-1, with D uncertain. Germline assignment: CDR1 SEHNR and CDR2 FQNEAQ (reference sequence). With 5 bases removed from V and 1 base from J, the gap between germline ends came to 11 bases. There are 14 residues in the CDR3. CDR3 amino acids: CASSHGRQNTEAFF. The CDR3 bases are TGTGCCAGCAGCCACGGGAGGCAGAACACTGAAGCTTTCTTT.

The CDR3: CSVGHSNYGYTF. As DNA, the CDR3 is TGCAGCGTTGGTCATTCTAACTATGGCTACACCTTC. V and J are TRBV29-1 and TRBJ1-2; the D is unclear. V was clipped by 4 bases and J by 0 bases, with 6 bases between them. Germline V gene sequence: CDR1 SQVTM, CDR2 ANQGSEA. The CDR3 sequence is 12 residues long.

This clone was seen a few times. The chain carries TRBV27 and TRBJ1-5; unclear D gene. This CDR3 has 16 amino acids. Trimming took off 7 bases at V and 3 bases at J, with 19 bases between the two ends. Looked up from germline, CDR1 is MNHEY and CDR2 is SMNVEV (reference sequence). The CDR3 bases are TGTGCCAGCAAAGTGGTAGGCCTTCCCCTCAATCAGCCCCAGCATTTT. Encoded protein: CASKVVGLPLNQPQHF.

DNA for the CDR3: TGCAGCGTTGAAGGGGGCCGGGAGAACACTGAAGCTTTCTTT. This translates into CSVEGGRENTEAFF. This chain joins TRBV29-1 and TRBJ1-1, with D maybe TRBD1 (5 bases). CDR1 SQVTM and CDR2 ANQGSEA come from the germline V gene. V lost 1 base and J 1 base, leaving 10 bases between the germline ends. This CDR3 comprises 14 residues.

Only a few counts were recorded for this clone. This chain joins TRBV9 and TRBJ2-2; 9 bases agree with TRBD2. With 0 bases clipped from V and 7 bases from J, the junction kept 7 bases outside the gene matches. This CDR3 is 16 amino acids long. CDR1 and CDR2 from the germline V gene are SGDLS and YYNGEE. This CDR3 is CASSVGSGRSGGELFF. The CDR3 bases are TGTGCCAGCAGCGTAGGTAGCGGGAGATCGGGCGGGGAGCTGTTTTTT.

The chain couples TRBV19 to TRBJ2-5; D may correspond to TRBD1 or TRBD2 (5 bases each). CDR3 size: 13 residues. CDR1 and CDR2 from the germline V gene are LNHDA and SQIVND (reference sequence). Trimming removed 6 bases at V and 7 bases at J, with 15 bases between. CDR3 DNA sequence: TGTGCCAGTAGCGAAGGGACGATGGGGACCCAGTACTTC. Protein: CASSEGTMGTQYF.

This clone was observed a handful of times. The genes are TRBV5-5 and TRBJ2-7; 7 nucleotides agree with TRBD2. V shed 4 bases and J 2 bases; nucleotides not matched to a gene: 3. Germline V gives CDR1 SGHKS, CDR2 YYEKEE (reference sequence). CDR3 size: 13 residues. This chain's CDR3 is CASSVGRAYEQYF. The DNA of the CDR3 is TGTGCCAGCAGCGTGGGGAGGGCCTACGAGCAGTACTTC.

Only one count was recorded for this clone. The V and J genes are TRBV30 and TRBJ1-1; D remains ambiguous. CDR3 length equals 13 residues. The ends were cut back, 2 bases at V and 0 bases at J, with 7 bases in the middle. Looked up from germline, CDR1 is GTSNPN and CDR2 is SVGIG (reference sequence). The CDR3 nucleotides are TGTGCCTGGAGTCTCCAGGTGAACACTGAAGCTTTCTTT. This sequence encodes CAWSLQVNTEAFF.

This clone was seen only a few times. The rearrangement links TRBV12-3 or TRBV12-4 to TRBJ2-7, with D perhaps matching TRBD2 (6 bases). The V gene lost 5 bases and the J gene lost 6 bases, with 14 bases spanning the gap. This CDR3 is built from 13 residues. The CDR3 loop is CASSQGLPGEQYF. The CDR3 DNA is TGTGCCAGCAGTCAGGGACTGCCGGGCGAGCAGTACTTC.

The genes are TRBV7-2 and TRBJ2-1; TRBD2 aligns across 7 bases. With 5 bases clipped from V and 4 bases from J, the junction kept 8 bases outside the gene matches. CDR3 length: 15 amino acids. Germline V lookup: CDR1 SGHTA, CDR2 FQGNSA. The CDR3 nucleotides read TGTGCCAGCAGCCCCCGGCGAGCGGGGTACAATGAGCAGTTCTTC. It specifies CASSPRRAGYNEQFF.

The chain carries TRBV20-1 and TRBJ2-1; D is perhaps TRBD2 (5 bases). The CDR3 covers 16 residues. CDR1 and CDR2 (germline): DFQATT, SNEGSKA (reference sequence). The V gene lost 3 bases and the J gene lost 6 bases, with 21 bases spanning the gap. Here the CDR3 DNA reads TGCAGTGCTAGTCTAAACCGGGCTAGCAGAACCAATGAGCAGTTCTTC. Its protein is CSASLNRASRTNEQFF.

The V call is TRBV19, the J call TRBJ1-1, with D possibly TRBD1 on 5 matching bases. V was shortened by 7 bases and J by 3 bases, with 15 bases between the two germline ends. Germline V gene data show CDR1 as LNHDA and CDR2 as SQIVND (reference sequence). This CDR3 comprises 14 residues. CDR3 sequence reads: CASTPGGGDTEAFF. The CDR3 nucleotides read TGTGCCAGTACCCCAGGAGGAGGGGACACTGAAGCTTTCTTT.

The rearrangement joins TRBV28 to TRBJ1-2, with a weak D call TRBD1 (5 bases). The V end lost 8 bases, the J end lost 2 bases, and 18 bases lay between the germline ends. CDR1 MDHEN and CDR2 SYDVKM come from the germline V gene. The CDR3 is made up of 15 amino acids. The CDR3 sequence: CASRAREGLNYGYTF. The CDR3, as DNA: TGTGCCAGCCGGGCCAGGGAAGGCTTAAACTATGGCTACACCTTC.

This chain uses TRBV7-8 with TRBJ2-3; D is ambiguous. V lost 1 base and J 2 bases, leaving 7 bases between the germline ends. The germline V gene has CDR1 SGHVS and CDR2 FQNEAQ. The CDR3 spans 14 residues. The CDR3 coding sequence is TGTGCCAGCAGCTTAGAAGCCCCCACAGATACGCAGTATTTT. It encodes CASSLEAPTDTQYF.

V gene TRBV6-6 combines with J gene TRBJ2-1; no definite D call. The CDR3 spans 14 residues. Trimming cost V 6 bases and J 4 bases, with 13 bases left between them. Germline assignment: CDR1 MNHNY and CDR2 SVGAGI (reference sequence). The CDR3: CASSQVNEYNEQFF. CDR3 in DNA: TGTGCCAGCAGCCAAGTAAATGAGTACAATGAGCAGTTCTTC.

The V call is TRBV27, the J call TRBJ2-7, with D possibly matching TRBD1 (6 bases). CDR3 size: 16 residues. Germline loops: CDR1 MNHEY, CDR2 SMNVEV (reference sequence). V lost 3 bases to trimming and J lost 7 bases, with 22 bases between them. The CDR3 spells CASSFSGAQGIGEQYF. CDR3 in DNA: TGTGCCAGCAGTTTCTCAGGAGCGCAGGGGATAGGGGAGCAGTACTTC.

This clone was detected only a few times. The chain links TRBV6-5 to TRBJ2-7; possible D gene TRBD1, 6 bases. V lost 2 bases to trimming and J lost 2 bases, with 13 bases between them. This CDR3 has 15 residues. Germline V gene sequence: CDR1 MNHEY, CDR2 SVGAGI. CDR3 amino acids: CASSYKRDKTYEQYF. Here the CDR3 DNA reads TGTGCCAGCAGTTACAAACGGGACAAGACCTACGAGCAGTACTTC.

This chain connects TRBV18 to TRBJ2-1, with TRBD2 matching 7 bases. Germline values: CDR1 KGHSH, CDR2 LQKENI. Trimming at V came to 8 bases and at J to 4 bases, leaving 8 bases not matched to a gene. The CDR3 is made up of 14 amino acids. The DNA for the CDR3 is TGTGCCAGCCAGGTCGCTAGCGGATACAATGAGCAGTTCTTC. It is translated as CASQVASGYNEQFF.

The rearrangement links TRBV1 to TRBJ2-1; whether TRBD2, the table's D call, matches the DNA was not checked. TRBV1 is a documented pseudogene. The CDR3 runs 16 residues. CDR3: CTSSQDLGLHYNEQFF. DNA of the CDR3: TGCACCAGCAGCCAAGATTTGGGACTACACTACAATGAGCAGTTCTTC.

The V and J genes are TRBV2 and TRBJ2-7; D unclear. The CDR3 is 11 amino acids. With 6 bases removed from V and 3 bases from J, the gap between germline ends came to 6 bases. Germline CDR1 SNHLY, CDR2 FYNNEI. CDR3 residues: CASSRHYEQYF. The CDR3 region has the DNA TGTGCCAGCAGCCGACACTACGAGCAGTACTTC. The full variable domain, rest sourced from reference TRBV2 and TRBJ2-7, is EPEVTQTPSHQVTQMGQEVILRCVPISNHLYFYWYRQILGQKVEFLVSFYNNEISEKSEIFDDQFSVERPDGSNFTLKIRSTKLEDSAMYFCASSRHYEQYFGPGTRLTVT.

The V gene is TRBV28, the J gene TRBJ2-7; D call uncertain. V lost 3 bases to trimming and J lost 7 bases, with 13 bases between them. The CDR3 spans 13 residues. The V gene's germline CDR1 is MDHEN and CDR2 SYDVKM. DNA of the CDR3: TGTGCCAGCAGTTTGGGCAGTCCTGGGGAGCAGTACTTC. It codes for CASSLGSPGEQYF.

The V call is TRBV11-2, the J call TRBJ2-1, with D tentatively TRBD2 (5 bases). V shed 5 bases and J shed 3 bases, with 11 bases lying between them. The CDR3 spans 14 residues. Germline-derived CDR1 and CDR2 are SGHAT and FQNNGV. The CDR3 nucleotides read TGTGCCAGCAGCCCTGCCCGGGGCTACAATGAGCAGTTCTTC. It translates to CASSPARGYNEQFF.

This rearrangement joins TRBV19 to TRBJ2-7; TRBD1 agrees at 9 bases. The germline V gene has CDR1 LNHDA and CDR2 SQIVND (reference sequence). Germline trimming cut 3 bases from V and 1 base from J; bases unmatched to any gene: 7. This CDR3 is built from 16 residues. The CDR3 sequence is CASSMTGGRLSYEQYF. The DNA for the CDR3 is TGTGCCAGTAGTATGACAGGGGGAAGATTATCCTACGAGCAGTACTTC.

This clone was detected once. This rearrangement joins TRBV24-1 to TRBJ1-2; 8 bases fit TRBD1. The junction had 8 bases not matched to a gene; V was cut back by 7 bases and J by 5 bases. Germline V CDR1 and CDR2: KGHDR, SFDVKD. This CDR3 spans 14 amino acids. The CDR3, as DNA: TGTGCCACCAGCGAAACCGGGACAGGATATGGCTACACCTTC. This translates into CATSETGTGYGYTF.

V and J are TRBV28 and TRBJ2-7, with 14 bases lining up with TRBD2. The length of the CDR3 is 14 residues. Germline V gene data show CDR1 as MDHEN and CDR2 as SYDVKM. The ends lost 6 bases at V and 5 bases at J; junction bases unmatched: 3. The CDR3 DNA is TGTGCCAGCAGGGGACTAGCGGGAGTGAACGAGCAGTACTTC. As protein: CASRGLAGVNEQYF.